This paragraph reports one TCR beta chain. Its recognized antigen is unknown. A junction boundary mismatches the germline segment, possibly from a read error. Every donor was a healthy Caucasian. The twin cohort consisted of three pairs of female monozygotic twins, all aged roughly 18 to 30 years. Positive isolation kits from Invitrogen were used to isolate the CD4+ and CD8+ T cell populations. The data were obtained in a study of identical twins (TCRdb year 2016). With regard to the full study: To test whether fetal clonotypes persist, the study used deep sequencing on TCR alpha and beta repertoires from monozygotic twins, unrelated adults of various ages, and cord blood. Replicate twin experiments were performed at different times using different library preparation protocols to rule out contamination. Beyond this particular receptor, the publication reports: Excess twin sharing in beta out-of-frame sequences was weaker because fewer shared sequences lowered the signal-to-noise ratio. In monozygotic twins, recombination models systematically underestimated out-of-frame TCR alpha sharing, but the models matched the sharing seen between unrelated individuals. Because the same donors could not be followed over many years, the conclusions relied on cross-sectional statistical analysis. Invariant T cells such as MAIT and iNKT could partly confound zero-insertion analyses, although diverse VJ usage argued against such confounding for most clonotypes. Abundant cord blood beta clonotypes carried fewer insertions; young adult naive repertoires showed a weaker similar trend, while memory repertoires showed none. Out-of-frame TCR alpha sequences shared between twins showed an excess of low generation-probability sequences compared with coincidental sharing between unrelated individuals.

Libraries were made using 5' RACE. Sequencing used an Illumina HiSeq 2000. A universal primer binding site was introduced by template switching, and a unique molecular identifier was present in the final cDNA, enabling accurate counting of TCR cDNA molecules. Specific primers in the conserved constant-segment region were used to synthesize first-strand cDNA for the TCR alpha and beta chains. To control for contamination, each cDNA library was double barcoded with a SMART-Mk sample barcode plus Illumina barcodes. TruSeq adapter sequences, together with Illumina sample barcodes, were added in two successive PCR steps. The TCR alpha and beta cDNA libraries were sequenced on the Illumina HiSeq platform using custom primers. The authors' pipeline ran thus. Unique molecular identifiers were extracted from raw reads with MiGEC, and CDR3 positions were determined with MiXCR. For each individual, recombination models were inferred using an EM algorithm with the repgenHMM and IGoR tools. Shared clonotype analysis was performed with the tcR package in R, normalizing sharing by the product of cloneset sizes. To study raw recombination without the effects of thymic and clonal selection, out-of-frame nonproductive sequences were analyzed. The public sequencing data were trimmed at Q25 with fastp and processed into clonotypes with MiXCR by TCRdb, which kept only in-frame beta chains. Identical CDR3 proteins give one entry, which carries the most common genes and DNA. The V and J calls reflect TCRdb's pipeline rather than the authors' work. Within this sample are 350,000 or so distinct CDR3 sequences, with approximately 13% of them counted one time only. The leading ten clones occupy around 7.2% of the sample.

Looking up the germline V gene yields CDR1 SNHLY and CDR2 FYNNEI. The CDR3 measures 17 amino acids from cysteine to phenylalanine. Only the CDR3 portion is preserved as DNA: 51 bases, with reading frame beginning at the first base. The data also belong to a second study, concerning yellow fever vaccine responses in identical twins. The second study's authors report: The T cell response to vaccination in identical twins was reported by the authors to appear partly convergent and partly personalized. Focusing on identical twins, the study followed the T cell clones that responded to the vaccine, and did so with precision.

Material: CD8+ T cells sorted from blood. Here the chain combines TRBV2 and TRBJ2-2; the D element might be TRBD1 or TRBD2, as each aligns at 7 bases. This TCR was sampled from a woman younger than 30 in good health. The CDR3 loop reads CASRTDREGIDTGELFF. In nucleotides, the sequence is TGCGCCAGCAGGACCGACAGGGAGGGTATCGACACCGGGGAGCTGTTTTTT.